This T cell receptor (beta chain) was identified in a study of T cell repertoires in cytomegalovirus infection. In the study overall: HLA-C-restricted CMV epitopes, recently identified, and well-studied HLA-B-restricted ones were used by the study. Matching HLA type, along with CMV infection, was indicated by public TCR beta signatures.

In TCRdb, the reads were re-called with MiXCR into one record per CDR3 protein. Of about 220,000 distinct CDR3 sequences detected, about 38% appear once; the ten largest clones hold 55% to 70%. Regarding the study as a whole: The response measured ex vivo was dominated by TCR beta clonotypes (HLA-C-restricted and CMV-specific). Cumulated frequencies of public TCR beta families served to identify carriers of CMV plus the relevant HLA.

In regard to this clonotype: Antigen unknown.

Unmatched junction bases numbered 9, after V lost 3 bases and J lost 3 bases. Germline loops: CDR1 MDHEN, CDR2 SYDVKM. The length of the CDR3 is 17 residues. This clonotype was obtained from a human donor in good health (CMV status not recorded). Some clones in this sample may be carry-over from other donors' samples. This chain uses TRBV28 with TRBJ2-2; TRBD1 agrees at 8 bases. The source material was CD8+ T cells from cultured PBMCs, sampled from culture after CMV antigen stimulation. The CDR3 sequence: CASSFGRQGWDTGELFF. For the CDR3, the DNA is TGTGCCAGCAGTTTTGGGAGACAGGGGTGGGACACCGGGGAGCTGTTTTTT. The full variable domain, rest sourced from reference TRBV28 and TRBJ2-2, is DVKVTQSSRYLVKRTGEKVFLECVQDMDHENMFWYRQDPGLGLRLIYFSYDVKMKEKGDIPEGYSVSREKKERFSLILESASTNQTSMYLCASSFGRQGWDTGELFFGEGSRLTVL.